Presented here are 14 T cell receptor beta chains from one specimen sequenced in a study of control samples from healthy donors and cancer patients. This table comes from immunoSEQ multiplex PCR, and its TCRdb copy is limited to in-frame clones, with some not included. Of fewer than 500,000 clones in the sample, around nine tenths were seen once. The sequencing sample was made of PBMCs. These receptors originate from a middle-aged man with head and neck cancer.

J is TRBJ2-5 and V is TRBV7-8, with 8 bases aligning to TRBD2. The V segment lost 1 base and the J segment 10 bases; nucleotides outside the gene matches: 14. The CDR3 spans 16 residues. Germline V CDR1 and CDR2: SGHVS, FQNEAQ. The CDR3 protein is CASSLVGERERRDQYF. The CDR3 DNA is TGTGCCAGCAGCTTAGTCGGCGAGCGGGAGAGGCGGGACCAGTACTTC.

The chain uses TRBV10-1 and TRBJ2-1, with D uncertain. Germline V gene lookup returns CDR1 WNHNN and CDR2 SYGVQD (reference sequence). With 0 bases removed from V and 5 bases from J, the gap between germline ends came to 17 bases. The CDR3 consists of 17 residues. In DNA, the CDR3 is TGCGCCAGCAGTGAGTCGCCGGCAGGCCGACCCCACAATGAGCAGTTCTTC. Translating it yields CASSESPAGRPHNEQFF.

Points on this clone: Compared with germline, one end of the junction differs, possibly owing to a read error. The rearrangement uses TRBV7-8 and TRBJ1-2, with D possibly matching TRBD1 (5 bases). The CDR3 is made up of 12 amino acids. Germline assignment: CDR1 SGHVS and CDR2 FQNEAQ. The CDR3 region is CASSLTDSETHF. The CDR3 DNA follows: TGTGCCAGCAGCCTAACAGACAGCGAAACACACTTC.

DNA for the CDR3: TGCGCCAGCAGCTTAACGGGTATCGGTCCCCAGCATTTT. Residues: CASSLTGIGPQHF. V usage is TRBV5-1 and J usage is TRBJ1-5, with D hard to call. The CDR3 loop spans 13 amino acids. Germline-derived CDR1 and CDR2 are SGHRS and YFSETQ. V dropped 2 bases and J dropped 10 bases, with 13 bases sitting between them.

The CDR3 protein is CASSEALDRVFWYGYTF. The CDR3 bases are TGTGCCAGCAGTGAAGCCCTGGACAGGGTTTTCTGGTATGGCTACACCTTC. This chain uses TRBV2 with TRBJ1-2, with TRBD1 matching over 8 bases. CDR3 length equals 17 residues. V lost 0 bases to trimming and J lost 5 bases; unmatched junction nucleotides: 11. Germline V gene sequence: CDR1 SNHLY, CDR2 FYNNEI.

The chain employs TRBV25-1 and TRBJ1-1; possibly TRBD1 for D (6 bases). Trimming took off 4 bases at V and 4 bases at J, with 16 bases between the two ends. This CDR3 contains 15 residues. The germline CDR1 and CDR2 sequences are MGHDK and SYGVNS. The CDR3 DNA is TGTGCCAGCAGTGTACAGGGAAGGGAGACCACTGAAGCTTTCTTT. This sequence encodes CASSVQGRETTEAFF.

V and J are TRBV12-5 and TRBJ2-3; TRBD1 matches at 9 bases. In germline, CDR1 is LGHNT, CDR2 FRNRAP. This CDR3 comprises 15 residues. V lost 4 bases, J lost 4 bases, and 6 bases stayed unmatched. DNA of the CDR3: TGTGCTAGTGGTTGGGGACAGGGTAGGCCAGATACGCAGTATTTT. The encoded protein is CASGWGQGRPDTQYF.

V gene TRBV5-1 combines with J gene TRBJ2-1; D is undetermined. Germline V CDR1 and CDR2: SGHRS, YFSETQ. V dropped 5 bases and J dropped 0 bases, with 9 bases sitting between them. This CDR3 is built from 14 residues. The CDR3 spells CASSLESSYNEQFF. The DNA of the CDR3 is TGCGCCAGCAGTCTGGAGAGCTCCTACAATGAGCAGTTCTTC.

The chain carries TRBV5-1 and TRBJ2-3; 12 nucleotides agree with TRBD1. Germline-derived CDR1 and CDR2 are SGHRS and YFSETQ. Trimming removed 5 bases from V and 3 bases from J; junction bases left unmatched: 7. This CDR3 region has 16 residues. CDR3 amino acids: CASRPAGQGATDTQYF. CDR3 nucleotides: TGCGCCAGCAGGCCCGCGGGACAGGGGGCAACAGATACGCAGTATTTT.

The chain uses TRBV10-3 and TRBJ1-2, with D possibly TRBD1 on 5 matching bases. The length of the CDR3 is 13 residues. Trimming took 6 bases from V and 1 from J, leaving 9 bases between them. The V gene's germline CDR1 is ENHRY and CDR2 SYGVKD. As DNA, the CDR3 is TGTGCCATCAGAGGACAAATTAACTATGGCTACACCTTC. Its protein product is CAIRGQINYGYTF.

The V call is TRBV4-3, the J call TRBJ2-1; D possibly corresponds to TRBD2 (5 bases). The CDR3 covers 14 residues. V was cut by 0 bases and J by 8 bases, with 11 bases left in between. Looked up from germline, CDR1 is LGHNA and CDR2 is YSLEER. CDR3 bases: TGCGCCAGCAGCCAAGATCATAGCGCCTATGAGCAGTTCTTC. This encodes CASSQDHSAYEQFF.

This clone was found a few times. The chain links TRBV2 to TRBJ1-5; weak D call: TRBD1 (5 bases). The CDR3 is 18 residues long. CDR1 SNHLY and CDR2 FYNNEI come from the germline V gene. V was cut by 6 bases and J by 2 bases, with 23 bases left in between. The CDR3 sequence is CASSPGPPNLIGNQPQHF. CDR3 coding DNA: TGTGCCAGCAGCCCGGGACCCCCCAATCTAATTGGCAATCAGCCCCAGCATTTT. Drawing the rest from reference TRBV2 and TRBJ1-5, the complete variable domain is EPEVTQTPSHQVTQMGQEVILRCVPISNHLYFYWYRQILGQKVEFLVSFYNNEISEKSEIFDDQFSVERPDGSNFTLKIRSTKLEDSAMYFCASSPGPPNLIGNQPQHFGDGTRLSIL.

This sequence joins TRBV29-1 and TRBJ1-1; D is uncertain. CDR1 is SQVTM, CDR2 ANQGSEA, per germline. The V and J ends lost 5 bases and 3 bases respectively, with 13 bases between them. This CDR3 is 13 amino acids long. The CDR3, as DNA: TGCAGCGTTCGGCGGCTGCGGGACACTGAAGCTTTCTTT. It translates to CSVRRLRDTEAFF.

This clone was observed once. This chain connects TRBV28 to TRBJ1-2; 9 bases line up with TRBD1. Germline V gives CDR1 MDHEN, CDR2 SYDVKM. V lost 4 bases and J lost 5; bases outside the gene matches: 5. The CDR3 extends over 14 amino acids. CDR3 DNA sequence: TGTGCCAGCAGTTCGGGACAGGGAACTTATGGCTACACCTTC. It is translated as CASSSGQGTYGYTF.